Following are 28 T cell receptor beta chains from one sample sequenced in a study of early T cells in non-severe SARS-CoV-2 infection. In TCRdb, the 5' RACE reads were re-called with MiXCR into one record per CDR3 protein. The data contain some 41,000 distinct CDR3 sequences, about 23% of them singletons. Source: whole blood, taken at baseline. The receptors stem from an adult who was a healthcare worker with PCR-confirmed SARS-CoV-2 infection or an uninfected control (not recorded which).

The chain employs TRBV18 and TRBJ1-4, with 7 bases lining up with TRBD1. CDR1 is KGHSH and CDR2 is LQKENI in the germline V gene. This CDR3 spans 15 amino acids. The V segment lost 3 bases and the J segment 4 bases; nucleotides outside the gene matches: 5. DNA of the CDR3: TGTGCCAGCTCACCCCGGACAGGAAGTAATGAAAAACTGTTTTTT. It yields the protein CASSPRTGSNEKLFF. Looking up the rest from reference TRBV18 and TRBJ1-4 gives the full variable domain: NAGVMQNPRHLVRRRGQEARLRCSPMKGHSHVYWYRQLPEEGLKFMVYLQKENIIDESGMPKERFSAEFPKEGPSILRIQQVVRGDSAAYFCASSPRTGSNEKLFFGSGTQLSVL.

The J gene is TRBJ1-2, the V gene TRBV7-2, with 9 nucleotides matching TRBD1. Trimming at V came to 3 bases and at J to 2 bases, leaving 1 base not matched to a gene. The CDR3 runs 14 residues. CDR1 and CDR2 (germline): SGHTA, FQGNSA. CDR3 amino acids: CASSLDRGNYGYTF. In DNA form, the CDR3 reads TGTGCCAGCAGCTTGGACAGGGGCAACTATGGCTACACCTTC.

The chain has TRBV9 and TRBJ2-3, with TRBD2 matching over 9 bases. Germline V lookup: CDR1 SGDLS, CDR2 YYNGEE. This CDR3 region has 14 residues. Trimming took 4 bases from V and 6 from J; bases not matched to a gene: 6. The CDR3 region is CASSTTGTSDTQYF. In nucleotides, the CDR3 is TGTGCCAGCAGCACCACCGGGACTAGCGATACGCAGTATTTT.

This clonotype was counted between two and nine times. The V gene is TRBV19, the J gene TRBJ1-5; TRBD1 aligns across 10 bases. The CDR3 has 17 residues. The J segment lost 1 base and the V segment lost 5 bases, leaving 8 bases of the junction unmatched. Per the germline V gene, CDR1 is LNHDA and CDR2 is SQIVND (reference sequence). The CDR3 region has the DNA TGTGCCAGTAGTGCGACAGGGGGCATAGGCAGCAATCAGCCCCAGCATTTT. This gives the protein CASSATGGIGSNQPQHF.

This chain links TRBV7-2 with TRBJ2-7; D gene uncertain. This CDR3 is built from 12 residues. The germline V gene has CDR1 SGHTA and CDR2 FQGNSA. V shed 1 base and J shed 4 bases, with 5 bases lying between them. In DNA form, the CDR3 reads TGTGCCAGCAGCTTAGTGACATACGAGCAGTACTTC. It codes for CASSLVTYEQYF.

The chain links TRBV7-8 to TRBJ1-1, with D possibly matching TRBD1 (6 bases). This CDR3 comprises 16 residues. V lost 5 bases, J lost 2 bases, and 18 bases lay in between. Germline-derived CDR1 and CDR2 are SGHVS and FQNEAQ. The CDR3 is CASSPTGTFANTEAFF. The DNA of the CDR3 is TGTGCCAGCAGCCCAACAGGGACTTTCGCCAACACTGAAGCTTTCTTT. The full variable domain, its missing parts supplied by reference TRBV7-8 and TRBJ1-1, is GAGVSQSPRYKVAKRGQDVALRCDPISGHVSLFWYQQALGQGPEFLTYFQNEAQLDKSGLPSDRFFAERPEGSVSTLKIQRTQQEDSAVYLCASSPTGTFANTEAFFGQGTRLTVV.

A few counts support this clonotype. The CDR3: CASSLDRGGTQYF. The CDR3 DNA reads as TGCGCCAGCAGCTTGGACAGGGGTGGGACCCAGTACTTC. The J gene is TRBJ2-5, the V gene TRBV5-1, with 7 bases that match TRBD1. V shed 0 bases and J 7 bases; nucleotides not matched to a gene: 3. This CDR3 comprises 13 residues. The germline CDR1 and CDR2 sequences are SGHRS and YFSETQ.

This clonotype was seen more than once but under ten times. CDR3 bases: TGTGCCAGCAGTTTAGTTTCGGTCCTTGCCGGCTACGAGCAGTACTTC. Amino acids: CASSLVSVLAGYEQYF. The chain has TRBV12-3 or TRBV12-4 and TRBJ2-7; D is undetermined. Trimming removed 1 base at V and 3 bases at J, with 16 bases between. This CDR3 is 16 amino acids long.

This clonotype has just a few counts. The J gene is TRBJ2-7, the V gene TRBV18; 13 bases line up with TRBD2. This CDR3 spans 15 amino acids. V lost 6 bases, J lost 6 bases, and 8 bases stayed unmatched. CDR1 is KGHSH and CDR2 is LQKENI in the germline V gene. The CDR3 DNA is TGTGCCAGCTCCCCTACTAGCGGGGGGGCCGCCGAGCAGTACTTC. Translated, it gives CASSPTSGGAAEQYF.

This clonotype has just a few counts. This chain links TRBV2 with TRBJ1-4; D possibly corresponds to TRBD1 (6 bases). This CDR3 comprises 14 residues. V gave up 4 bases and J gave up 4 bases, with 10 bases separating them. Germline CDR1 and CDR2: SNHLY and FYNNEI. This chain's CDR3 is CASSVSGDNEKLFF. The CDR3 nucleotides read TGTGCCAGCAGTGTCTCAGGGGATAATGAAAAACTGTTTTTT.

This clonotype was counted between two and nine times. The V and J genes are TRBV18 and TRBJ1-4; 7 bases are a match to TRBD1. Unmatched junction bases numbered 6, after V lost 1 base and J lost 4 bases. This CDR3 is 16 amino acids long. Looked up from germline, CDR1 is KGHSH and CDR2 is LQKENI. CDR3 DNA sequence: TGTGCCAGCTCACCACGAAGACAGGGATTTAATGAAAAACTGTTTTTT. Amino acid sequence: CASSPRRQGFNEKLFF.

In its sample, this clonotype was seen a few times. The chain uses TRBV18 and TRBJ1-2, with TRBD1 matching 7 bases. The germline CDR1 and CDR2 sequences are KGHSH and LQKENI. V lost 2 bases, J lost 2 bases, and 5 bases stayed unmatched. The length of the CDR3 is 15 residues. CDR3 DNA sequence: TGTGCCAGCTCACCAGAAATACAGGGGAACTATGGCTACACCTTC. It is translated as CASSPEIQGNYGYTF.

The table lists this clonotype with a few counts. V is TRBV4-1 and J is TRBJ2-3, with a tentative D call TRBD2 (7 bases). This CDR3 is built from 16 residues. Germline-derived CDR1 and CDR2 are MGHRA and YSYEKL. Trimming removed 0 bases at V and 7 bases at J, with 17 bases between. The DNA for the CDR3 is TGCGCCAGCAGCCAAGATTGGCGGGGGCGACACTATACGCAGTATTTT. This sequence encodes CASSQDWRGRHYTQYF.

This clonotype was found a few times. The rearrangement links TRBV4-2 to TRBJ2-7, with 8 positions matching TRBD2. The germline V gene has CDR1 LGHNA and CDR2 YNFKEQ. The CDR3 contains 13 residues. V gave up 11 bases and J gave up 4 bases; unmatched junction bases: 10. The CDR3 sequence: CAAGVSGAYEQYF. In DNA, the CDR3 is TGTGCCGCGGGGGTTAGCGGGGCGTACGAGCAGTACTTC.

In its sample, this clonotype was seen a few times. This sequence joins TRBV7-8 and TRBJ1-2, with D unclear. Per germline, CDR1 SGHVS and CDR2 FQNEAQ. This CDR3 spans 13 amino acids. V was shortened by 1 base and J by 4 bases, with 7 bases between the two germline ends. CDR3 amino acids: CASSLGGSYGYTF. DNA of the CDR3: TGTGCCAGCAGCTTAGGGGGAAGCTATGGCTACACCTTC.

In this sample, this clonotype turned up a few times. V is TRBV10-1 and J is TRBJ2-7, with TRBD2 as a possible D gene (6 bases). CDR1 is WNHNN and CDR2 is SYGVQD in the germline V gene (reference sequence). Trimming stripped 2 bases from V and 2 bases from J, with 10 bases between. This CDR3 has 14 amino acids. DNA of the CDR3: TGCGCCAGCAGTGAGGTTCGGGGGACCTACGAGCAGTACTTC. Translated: CASSEVRGTYEQYF.

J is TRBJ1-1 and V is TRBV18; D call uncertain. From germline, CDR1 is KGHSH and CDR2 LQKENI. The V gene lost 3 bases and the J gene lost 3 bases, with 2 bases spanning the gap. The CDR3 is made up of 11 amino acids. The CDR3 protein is CASSPDTEAFF. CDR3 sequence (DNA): TGTGCCAGCTCACCGGACACTGAAGCTTTCTTT.

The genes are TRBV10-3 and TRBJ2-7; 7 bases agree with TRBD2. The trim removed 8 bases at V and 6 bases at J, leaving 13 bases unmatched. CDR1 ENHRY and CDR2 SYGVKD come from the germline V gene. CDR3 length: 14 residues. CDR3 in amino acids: CAIRSGVRTSEQYF. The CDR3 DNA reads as TGTGCCATCCGTAGTGGGGTAAGGACTAGCGAGCAGTACTTC.

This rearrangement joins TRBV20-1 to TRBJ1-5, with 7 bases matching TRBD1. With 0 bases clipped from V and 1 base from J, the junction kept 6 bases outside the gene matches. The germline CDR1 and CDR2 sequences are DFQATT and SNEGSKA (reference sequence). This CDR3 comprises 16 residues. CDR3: CSARDYDRASNQPQHF. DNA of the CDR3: TGCAGTGCTAGAGATTACGACAGGGCGAGCAATCAGCCCCAGCATTTT.

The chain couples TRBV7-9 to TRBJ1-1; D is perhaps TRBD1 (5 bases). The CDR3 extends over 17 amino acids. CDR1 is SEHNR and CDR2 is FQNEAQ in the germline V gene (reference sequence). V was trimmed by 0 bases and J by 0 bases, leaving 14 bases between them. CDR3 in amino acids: CASSLARGNRVNTEAFF. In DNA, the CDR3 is TGTGCCAGCAGCTTAGCGAGGGGCAATCGGGTGAACACTGAAGCTTTCTTT.

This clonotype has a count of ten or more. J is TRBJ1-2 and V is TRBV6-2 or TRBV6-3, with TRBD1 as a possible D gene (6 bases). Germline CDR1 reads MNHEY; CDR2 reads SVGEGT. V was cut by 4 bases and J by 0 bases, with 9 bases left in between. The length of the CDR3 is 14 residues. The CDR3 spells CASSLRTANYGYTF. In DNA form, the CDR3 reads TGTGCCAGCAGTTTAAGGACAGCTAACTATGGCTACACCTTC.

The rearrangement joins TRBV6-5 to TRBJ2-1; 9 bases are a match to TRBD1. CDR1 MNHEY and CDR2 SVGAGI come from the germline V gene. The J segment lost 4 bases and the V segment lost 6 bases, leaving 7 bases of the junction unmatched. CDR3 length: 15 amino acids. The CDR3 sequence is CASRAGTGSYNEQFF. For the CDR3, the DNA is TGTGCCAGCAGAGCCGGGACAGGGAGTTACAATGAGCAGTTCTTC.

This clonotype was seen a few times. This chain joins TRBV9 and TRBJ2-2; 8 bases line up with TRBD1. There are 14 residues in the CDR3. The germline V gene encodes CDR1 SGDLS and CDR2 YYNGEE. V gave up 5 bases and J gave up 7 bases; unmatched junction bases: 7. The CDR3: CASSIQGEIGELFF. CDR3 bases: TGTGCCAGCAGTATACAGGGGGAGATCGGGGAGCTGTTTTTT.

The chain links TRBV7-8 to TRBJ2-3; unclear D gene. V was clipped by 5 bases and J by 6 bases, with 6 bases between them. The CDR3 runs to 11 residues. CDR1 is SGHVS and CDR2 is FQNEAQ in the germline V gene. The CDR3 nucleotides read TGTGCCAGCAGCACGAGGGATACGCAGTATTTT. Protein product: CASSTRDTQYF.

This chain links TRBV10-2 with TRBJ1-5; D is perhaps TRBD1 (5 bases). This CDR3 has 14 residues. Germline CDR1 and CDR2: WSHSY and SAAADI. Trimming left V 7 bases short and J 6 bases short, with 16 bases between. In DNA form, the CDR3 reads TGCGCCAGCACGATGGGGGGGATAAGTCAGCCCCAGCATTTT. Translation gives CASTMGGISQPQHF.

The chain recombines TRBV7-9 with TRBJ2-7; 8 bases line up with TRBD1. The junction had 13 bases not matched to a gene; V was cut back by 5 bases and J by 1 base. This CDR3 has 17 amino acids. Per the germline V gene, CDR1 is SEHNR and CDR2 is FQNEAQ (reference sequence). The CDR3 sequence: CASSPSETGERSYEQYF. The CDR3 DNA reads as TGTGCCAGCAGCCCATCGGAGACAGGGGAAAGGTCCTACGAGCAGTACTTC.

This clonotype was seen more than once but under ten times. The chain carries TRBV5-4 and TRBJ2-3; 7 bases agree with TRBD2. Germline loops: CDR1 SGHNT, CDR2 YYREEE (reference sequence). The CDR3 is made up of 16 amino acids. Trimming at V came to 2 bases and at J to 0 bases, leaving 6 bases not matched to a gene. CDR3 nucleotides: TGTGCCAGCAGCTTTGGGGGGGTCGGAAGCACAGATACGCAGTATTTT. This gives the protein CASSFGGVGSTDTQYF.

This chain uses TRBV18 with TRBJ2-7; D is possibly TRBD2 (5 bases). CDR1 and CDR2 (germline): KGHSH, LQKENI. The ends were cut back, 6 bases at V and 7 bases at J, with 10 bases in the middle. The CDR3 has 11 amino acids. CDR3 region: CASSRGGEQYF. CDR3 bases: TGTGCCAGCTCCCGGGGTGGTGAGCAGTACTTC.